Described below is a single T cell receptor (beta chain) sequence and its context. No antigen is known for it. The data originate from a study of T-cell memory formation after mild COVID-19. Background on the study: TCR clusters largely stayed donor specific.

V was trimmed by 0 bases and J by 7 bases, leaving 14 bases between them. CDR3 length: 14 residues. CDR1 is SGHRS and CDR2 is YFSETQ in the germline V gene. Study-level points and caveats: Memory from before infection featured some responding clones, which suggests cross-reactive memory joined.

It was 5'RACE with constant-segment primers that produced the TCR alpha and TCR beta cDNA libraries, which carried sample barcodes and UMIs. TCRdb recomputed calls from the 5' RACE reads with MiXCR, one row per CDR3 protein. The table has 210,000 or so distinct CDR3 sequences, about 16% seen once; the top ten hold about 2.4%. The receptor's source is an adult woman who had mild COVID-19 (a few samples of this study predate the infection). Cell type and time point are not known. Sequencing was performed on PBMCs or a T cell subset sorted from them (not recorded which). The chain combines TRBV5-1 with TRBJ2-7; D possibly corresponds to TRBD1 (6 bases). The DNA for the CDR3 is TGCGCCAGCAGCTTGGAGGCAGGGGTGAGGGAGCAGTACTTC. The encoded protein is CASSLEAGVREQYF.